The 16 T cell receptor beta chains presented below share a single source sample, sequenced in a study of shared clonotypes between healthy human individuals. Profiled with immunoSEQ multiplex PCR; TCRdb holds only in-frame clones, not every one. The sample lists 1 million to 1.3 million clones, about 84% occurring once. The sample was memory CD4+ T cells from PBMCs. Subset reported: CD45RA-negative fraction. Every receptor here comes from a man between 18 and 35 years old in good health. Some clones in this sample may be carry-over from other donors' samples.

The chain has TRBV28 and TRBJ1-2; no firm D call. The length of the CDR3 is 17 residues. Germline values: CDR1 MDHEN, CDR2 SYDVKM. V was clipped by 6 bases and J by 0 bases, with 20 bases between them. The CDR3 coding sequence is TGTGCCAGCAGGCGTGCTACCAACCTTTTAACTAACTATGGCTACACCTTC. This translates into CASRRATNLLTNYGYTF.

This clone was seen only once. The same CDR3 arises from other DNA sequences in this sample as well. This chain joins TRBV18 and TRBJ2-5; D is unclear. CDR1 is KGHSH, CDR2 LQKENI, per germline. Trimming stripped 4 bases from V and 2 bases from J, with 2 bases between. The CDR3 runs 11 residues. The CDR3: CASSLQETQYF. Written as DNA, the CDR3 is TGTGCCAGCTCACTGCAAGAGACCCAGTACTTC.

In nucleotides, the CDR3 is TGTGCCAGCAGCCCAGATCTACAGGGGGCAAGGTACGAGCAGTACTTC. Its protein product is CASSPDLQGARYEQYF. The chain links TRBV5-4 to TRBJ2-7; 9 nucleotides align to TRBD1. Germline V CDR1 and CDR2: SGHNT, YYREEE (reference sequence). The CDR3 sequence is 16 residues long. The trim removed 4 bases at V and 4 bases at J, leaving 12 bases unmatched.

The chain couples TRBV28 to TRBJ1-5; 7 positions match TRBD1. Trimming at V came to 3 bases and at J to 5 bases, leaving 4 bases not matched to a gene. The CDR3 is 14 amino acids. Germline V gives CDR1 MDHEN, CDR2 SYDVKM. The CDR3 nucleotides read TGTGCCAGCAGTTTGCAGACAGGGCATCAGCCCCAGCATTTT. This encodes CASSLQTGHQPQHF. Variable domain in full (rest from reference TRBV28 and TRBJ1-5): DVKVTQSSRYLVKRTGEKVFLECVQDMDHENMFWYRQDPGLGLRLIYFSYDVKMKEKGDIPEGYSVSREKKERFSLILESASTNQTSMYLCASSLQTGHQPQHFGDGTRLSIL.

The chain has TRBV20-1 and TRBJ2-5, with a weak D call TRBD2 (6 bases). Germline values: CDR1 DFQATT, CDR2 SNEGSKA (reference sequence). The CDR3 covers 11 residues. V was shortened by 8 bases and J by 9 bases, with 16 bases between the two germline ends. CDR3 nucleotides: TGCAGTCCCATGTACCGCGGGGCCCAGTACTTC. Its protein is CSPMYRGAQYF.

The J gene is TRBJ1-2, the V gene TRBV5-6; unclear D gene. Germline-derived CDR1 and CDR2 are SGHDT and YYEEEE. The CDR3 sequence is 13 residues long. Trimming stripped 5 bases from V and 8 bases from J, with 16 bases between. CDR3 nucleotides: TGTGCCAGCAGGTCCAGGATGTATGAGGGCTACACCTTC. Protein: CASRSRMYEGYTF.

This clone was observed at least ten times. The chain uses TRBV7-9 and TRBJ2-7; D not certain. V was shortened by 1 base and J by 5 bases, with 12 bases between the two germline ends. CDR3 length: 14 residues. Germline V gene sequence: CDR1 SEHNR, CDR2 FQNEAQ (reference sequence). DNA of the CDR3: TGTGCCAGCAGCTTAGGGACGTCACCTAACGAGCAGTACTTC. Amino acid sequence: CASSLGTSPNEQYF.

This CDR3 reads CASSLRGTSTDTQYF. The DNA of the CDR3 is TGTGCCAGCAGCTTAAGAGGGACTAGCACAGATACGCAGTATTTT. The chain couples TRBV7-3 to TRBJ2-3; D is possibly TRBD2 (6 bases). The length of the CDR3 is 15 residues. Trimming shortened V by 1 base and J by 0 bases, and 8 bases separated the two germline ends. Germline V gene data show CDR1 as SGHTA and CDR2 as FQGTGA.

V is TRBV5-1 and J is TRBJ1-1; D not certain. The CDR3 consists of 14 residues. Germline values: CDR1 SGHRS, CDR2 YFSETQ. Trimming stripped 1 base from V and 1 base from J, with 8 bases between. The CDR3 coding sequence is TGCGCCAGCAGCTTGTCGCGGACGAACACTGAAGCTTTCTTT. This encodes CASSLSRTNTEAFF.

As regards this clone: In the same sample, other DNA sequences code for this CDR3. The chain joins TRBV6-5 to TRBJ1-1; D unresolved. Trimming removed 4 bases at V and 1 base at J, with 4 bases between. The CDR3 loop spans 12 amino acids. The germline V gene has CDR1 MNHEY and CDR2 SVGAGI. Here the CDR3 DNA reads TGTGCCAGCAGTTCCCAGAACACTGAAGCTTTCTTT. Translated, it gives CASSSQNTEAFF.

This rearrangement joins TRBV10-1 to TRBJ2-7; no definite D call. Germline V gene lookup returns CDR1 WNHNN and CDR2 SYGVQD (reference sequence). The germline V and J ends were trimmed by 2 bases and 7 bases, with 12 bases remaining between them. CDR3 length: 13 amino acids. The CDR3 region is CASSENFVSEQYF. In nucleotides, the CDR3 is TGCGCCAGCAGTGAGAACTTCGTTTCGGAGCAGTACTTC.

The V and J genes are TRBV27 and TRBJ1-4; possibly TRBD1 for D (5 bases). This CDR3 comprises 15 residues. V was trimmed by 6 bases and J by 8 bases, leaving 19 bases between them. In germline, CDR1 is MNHEY, CDR2 SMNVEV (reference sequence). In DNA, the CDR3 is TGTGCCAGCAGCCGAGATCCAGGGAACCGGGAAAAACTGTTTTTT. Translation: CASSRDPGNREKLFF.

The chain employs TRBV4-1 and TRBJ1-4; D may be TRBD1 (6 bases). The germline gives CDR1 MGHRA, CDR2 YSYEKL. This CDR3 region has 18 residues. V was cut by 7 bases and J by 4 bases, with 25 bases left in between. CDR3: CASTPAPPRQGINEKLFF. The DNA for the CDR3 is TGCGCCAGCACCCCCGCCCCCCCCAGGCAGGGGATTAATGAAAAACTGTTTTTT.

The V and J genes are TRBV6-1 and TRBJ1-5; possible D gene TRBD1, 6 bases. The germline V and J ends were trimmed by 2 bases and 6 bases, with 8 bases remaining between them. The V gene's germline CDR1 is MNHNS and CDR2 SASEGT. This CDR3 comprises 13 residues. DNA of the CDR3: TGTGCCAGCAGTGAACAGGGGAGTCAGCCCCAGCATTTT. The encoded protein is CASSEQGSQPQHF.

The chain recombines TRBV9 with TRBJ2-7; 8 bases line up with TRBD2. The junction had 6 bases not matched to a gene; V was cut back by 4 bases and J by 3 bases. Germline V gene lookup returns CDR1 SGDLS and CDR2 YYNGEE. The CDR3 runs 14 residues. The CDR3 loop is CASSPSGTSYEQYF. CDR3 bases: TGTGCCAGCAGCCCTTCCGGGACTAGCTACGAGCAGTACTTC. The full variable domain, rest sourced from reference TRBV9 and TRBJ2-7, is DSGVTQTPKHLITATGQRVTLRCSPRSGDLSVYWYQQSLDQGLQFLIQYYNGEERAKGNILERFSAQQFPDLHSELNLSSLELGDSALYFCASSPSGTSYEQYFGPGTRLTVT.

This chain connects TRBV27 to TRBJ2-1; D assignment may be TRBD1 or TRBD2 (5 bases each). The germline V gene encodes CDR1 MNHEY and CDR2 SMNVEV (reference sequence). Deletions cut 6 bases from V and 7 bases from J, with 16 bases between. The CDR3 runs 14 residues. The chain's CDR3 is CASRPLEGRNEQFF. In DNA, the CDR3 is TGTGCCAGCAGGCCACTCGAGGGGCGTAATGAGCAGTTCTTC.